What follows is one T cell receptor beta chain and its context. Its target is not known. CDR3 size: 14 residues. The V gene's germline CDR1 is MNHEY and CDR2 SVGAGI. V lost 9 bases, J lost 2 bases, and 15 bases lay in between. This entry comes from a study of cytomegalovirus exposure and HLA in healthy donors. Study-wide points: The authors enumerated 150 to 200 TCR beta chains as linked to cytomegalovirus. About 87% or about 30% of the time was how often most TCR beta V segments were productive, according to an earlier analysis. Reportedly, cytomegalovirus status was diagnosed with high sensitivity and specificity.

This PCR relied on a set of 60 Vbeta primers and 13 Jbeta primers. The assay was immunoSEQ multiplex PCR, and TCRdb's table has in-frame clones only and misses some. The data show 130,000 or so clones, with less than 85% seen just once and approximately 2.1% held by the top ten. The receptor was derived from a woman between 35 and 50 years old in good health and CMV-seropositive. The chain uses TRBV6-5 and TRBJ2-3; possibly TRBD2 for D (6 bases). The sequencing sample was made of PBMCs. CDR3 amino acids: CASAGRDYTDTQYF. CDR3 coding DNA: TGTGCCAGTGCTGGGCGGGATTACACAGATACGCAGTATTTT.